This T cell receptor (beta chain) comes out of a study of regulatory T cells in long-lasting Graves disease. General study findings and limits: There were preferences for TRBV28, TRBJ1-2 and TRBJ2-5 in persistent disease.

Both iRepertoire HTBI primers and Arm-PCR of CDR3 regions were used to build the TCR beta libraries. Study processing details: Identification yielded approximately 67 TRBV and 13 to 15 TRBJ segments across samples. TCRdb recomputed calls from the multiplex PCR reads with MiXCR, one row per CDR3 protein. The V and J calls, along with clone size, are taken from TCRdb and not from the paper's own processing. The sample holds 350,000 to 500,000 distinct CDR3 sequences, about 17% seen once. Time point meaning: newly diagnosed GD, antithyroid drugs for less than 3 months. TCR sequences were obtained from RNA taken from PBMCs. With respect to this clonotype: Antigen unknown.

Germline V lookup: CDR1 LGHNA, CDR2 YSLEER. Deletions cut 0 bases from V and 0 bases from J, with 13 bases between. The CDR3 spans 17 residues. Another study also made use of these data, one on T cells in Graves' hyperthyroidism and ophthalmopathy. That work states: These patients, aged 18 to 65, had recently diagnosed hyperthyroidism lasting under 2 months. Most expanded thyroid clonotypes above 0.001 also appeared in blood.

The rearrangement joins TRBV4-3 to TRBJ2-3, with unresolved D. The specimen was peripheral blood mononuclear cells (PBMCs), collected at new diagnosis, from a patient treated with antithyroid drugs. This clonotype was sampled from a woman younger than 35 with Graves disease. CDR3 amino acids: CASSQDQVAASTDTQYF. For the CDR3, the DNA is TGCGCCAGCAGCCAAGATCAGGTAGCCGCTAGCACAGATACGCAGTATTTT.